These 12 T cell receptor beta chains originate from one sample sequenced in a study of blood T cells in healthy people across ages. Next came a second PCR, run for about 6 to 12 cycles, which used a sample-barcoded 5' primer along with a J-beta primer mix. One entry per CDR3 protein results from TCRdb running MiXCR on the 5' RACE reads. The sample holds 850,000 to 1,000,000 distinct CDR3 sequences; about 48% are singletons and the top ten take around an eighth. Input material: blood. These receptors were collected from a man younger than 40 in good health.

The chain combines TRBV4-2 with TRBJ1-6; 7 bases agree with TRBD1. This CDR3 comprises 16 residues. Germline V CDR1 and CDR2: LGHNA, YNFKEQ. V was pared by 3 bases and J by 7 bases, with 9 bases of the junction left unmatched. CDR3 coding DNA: TGTGCCAGCAGCCAGTCCTCGACAGGGCCAAATTCACCCCTCCACTTT. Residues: CASSQSSTGPNSPLHF.

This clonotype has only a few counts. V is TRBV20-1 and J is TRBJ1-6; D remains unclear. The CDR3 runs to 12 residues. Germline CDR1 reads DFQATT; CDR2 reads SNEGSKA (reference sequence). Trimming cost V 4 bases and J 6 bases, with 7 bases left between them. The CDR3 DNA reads TGCAGTGCTATGGGTTTTAATTCACCCCTCCACTTT. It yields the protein CSAMGFNSPLHF.

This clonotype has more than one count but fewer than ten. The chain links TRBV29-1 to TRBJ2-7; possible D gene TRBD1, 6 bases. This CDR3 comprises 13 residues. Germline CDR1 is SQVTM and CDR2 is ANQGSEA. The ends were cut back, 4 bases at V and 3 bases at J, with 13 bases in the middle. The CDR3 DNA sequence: TGCAGCGTTGTGGGTATCAGGGGCTACGAGCAGTACTTC. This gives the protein CSVVGIRGYEQYF.

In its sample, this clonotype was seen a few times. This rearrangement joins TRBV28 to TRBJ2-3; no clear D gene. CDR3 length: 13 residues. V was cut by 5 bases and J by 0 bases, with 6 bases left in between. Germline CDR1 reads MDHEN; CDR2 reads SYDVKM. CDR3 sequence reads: CASSPYSTDTQYF. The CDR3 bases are TGTGCCAGCAGTCCTTATAGCACAGATACGCAGTATTTT.

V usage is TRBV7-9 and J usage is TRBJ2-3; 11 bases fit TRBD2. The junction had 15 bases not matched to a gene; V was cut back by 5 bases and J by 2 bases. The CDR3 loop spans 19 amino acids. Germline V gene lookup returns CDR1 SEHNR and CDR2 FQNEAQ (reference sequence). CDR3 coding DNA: TGTGCCAGCAGCCCACGGGAGGCTAGCGGGGGGACCGACACAGATACGCAGTATTTT. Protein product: CASSPREASGGTDTDTQYF.

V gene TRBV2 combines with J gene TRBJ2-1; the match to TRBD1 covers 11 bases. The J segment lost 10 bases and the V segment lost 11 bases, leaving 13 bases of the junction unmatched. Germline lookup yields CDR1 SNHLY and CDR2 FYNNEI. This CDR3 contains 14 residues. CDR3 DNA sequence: TGTGCCGGAGAATCGGACAGGGGGCAGGAGGAGCAGTTCTTC. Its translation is CAGESDRGQEEQFF.

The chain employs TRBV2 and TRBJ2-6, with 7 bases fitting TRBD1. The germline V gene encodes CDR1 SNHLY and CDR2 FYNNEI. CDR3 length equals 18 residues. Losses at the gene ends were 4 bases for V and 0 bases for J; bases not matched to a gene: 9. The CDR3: CASSVQGGTFSGANVLTF. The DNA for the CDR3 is TGTGCCAGCAGTGTACAAGGGGGCACCTTCTCTGGGGCCAACGTCCTGACTTTC.

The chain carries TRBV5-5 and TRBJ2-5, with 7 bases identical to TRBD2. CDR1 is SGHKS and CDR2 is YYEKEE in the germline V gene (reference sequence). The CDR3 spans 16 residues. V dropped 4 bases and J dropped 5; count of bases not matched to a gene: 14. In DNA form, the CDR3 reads TGTGCCAGCAGCCCTACGGCTGTAGGTAGCGGGGAGACCCAGTACTTC. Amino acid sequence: CASSPTAVGSGETQYF.

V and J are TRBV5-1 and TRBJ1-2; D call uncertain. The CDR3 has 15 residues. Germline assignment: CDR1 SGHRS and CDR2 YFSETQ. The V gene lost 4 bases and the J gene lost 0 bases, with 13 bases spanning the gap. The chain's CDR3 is CASSDQDGTNYGYTF. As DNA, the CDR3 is TGCGCCAGCAGCGACCAGGACGGAACTAACTATGGCTACACCTTC.

Here the CDR3 reads CASRGLFGYTF. CDR3 DNA sequence: TGTGCCAGCAGGGGCCTTTTTGGCTACACCTTC. This chain joins TRBV12-3 or TRBV12-4 and TRBJ1-2; D ambiguous. CDR3 length: 11 residues. Trimming stripped 6 bases from V and 7 bases from J, with 9 bases between.

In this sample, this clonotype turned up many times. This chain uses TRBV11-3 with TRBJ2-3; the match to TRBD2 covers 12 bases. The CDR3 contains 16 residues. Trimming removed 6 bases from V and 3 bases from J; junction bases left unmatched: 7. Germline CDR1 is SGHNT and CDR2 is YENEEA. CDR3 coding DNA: TGTGCCAGCAGTTACCTAGCGGGGGGGCCAACAGATACGCAGTATTTT. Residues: CASSYLAGGPTDTQYF. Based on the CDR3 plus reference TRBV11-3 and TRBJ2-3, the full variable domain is EAGVVQSPRYKIIEKKQPVAFWCNPISGHNTLYWYLQNLGQGPELLIRYENEEAVDDSQLPKDRFSAERLKGVDSTLKIQPAELGDSAVYLCASSYLAGGPTDTQYFGPGTRLTVL.

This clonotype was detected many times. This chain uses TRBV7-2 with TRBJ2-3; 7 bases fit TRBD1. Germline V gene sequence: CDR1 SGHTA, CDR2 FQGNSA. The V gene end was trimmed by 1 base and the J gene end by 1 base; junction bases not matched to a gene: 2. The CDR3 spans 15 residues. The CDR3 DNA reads TGTGCCAGCAGCTTAGTAGGGGGCGGCACAGATACGCAGTATTTT. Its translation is CASSLVGGGTDTQYF.